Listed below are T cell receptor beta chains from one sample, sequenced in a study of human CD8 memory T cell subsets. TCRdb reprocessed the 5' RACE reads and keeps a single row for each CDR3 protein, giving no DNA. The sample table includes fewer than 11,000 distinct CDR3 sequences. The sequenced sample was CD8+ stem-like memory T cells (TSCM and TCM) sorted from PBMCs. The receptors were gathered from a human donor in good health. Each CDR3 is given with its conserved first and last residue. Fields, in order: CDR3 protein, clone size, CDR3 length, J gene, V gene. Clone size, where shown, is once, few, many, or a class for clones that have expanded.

CDR3 protein: CSARGLAQRAYEQYF
clone size: -
CDR3 length: 15
J gene: TRBJ2-7
V gene: TRBV20-1

CDR3 protein: CASSLSESGHTGELFF
clone size: -
CDR3 length: 16
J gene: TRBJ2-2
V gene: TRBV7-9

CDR3 protein: CASSGGSQGATDTQYF
clone size: -
CDR3 length: 16
J gene: TRBJ2-3
V gene: TRBV12-3/TRBV12-4

CDR3 protein: CASSFGVGIDEQYF
clone size: -
CDR3 length: 14
J gene: TRBJ2-7
V gene: TRBV7-9

CDR3 protein: CASSLEVGADYNEQFF
clone size: -
CDR3 length: 16
J gene: TRBJ2-1
V gene: TRBV7-9

CDR3 protein: CASSLKAGSYEQYF
clone size: -
CDR3 length: 14
J gene: TRBJ2-7
V gene: TRBV27

CDR3 protein: CATSVRDSFYEQYF
clone size: -
CDR3 length: 14
J gene: TRBJ2-7
V gene: TRBV15

CDR3 protein: CSVYELAESSYNEQFF
clone size: -
CDR3 length: 16
J gene: TRBJ2-1
V gene: TRBV29-1

CDR3 protein: CASSSRDSYNEQFF
clone size: -
CDR3 length: 14
J gene: TRBJ2-1
V gene: TRBV11-3

CDR3 protein: CASSSAPGPNYEQYF
clone size: -
CDR3 length: 15
J gene: TRBJ2-7
V gene: TRBV7-3

CDR3 protein: CASSSPAGRVFNSPLHF
clone size: medium-sized
CDR3 length: 17
J gene: TRBJ1-6
V gene: TRBV7-9

CDR3 protein: CASSSGGEQYF
clone size: -
CDR3 length: 11
J gene: TRBJ2-7
V gene: TRBV7-8

CDR3 protein: CSAPQGAEGSPLHF
clone size: large
CDR3 length: 14
J gene: TRBJ1-6
V gene: TRBV20-1

CDR3 protein: CASSQYSGTYEQYF
clone size: -
CDR3 length: 14
J gene: TRBJ2-7
V gene: TRBV5-1

CDR3 protein: CSARVTGRDTEAFF
clone size: -
CDR3 length: 14
J gene: TRBJ1-1
V gene: TRBV20-1

CDR3 protein: CASSSSSGTGAYNEQFF
clone size: -
CDR3 length: 17
J gene: TRBJ2-1
V gene: TRBV7-3

CDR3 protein: CASSYSLSESQYF
clone size: large
CDR3 length: 13
J gene: TRBJ2-5
V gene: TRBV19

CDR3 protein: CSAKVGENNEQFF
clone size: -
CDR3 length: 13
J gene: TRBJ2-1
V gene: TRBV20-1

CDR3 protein: CASSLEEVDTDTQYF
clone size: -
CDR3 length: 15
J gene: TRBJ2-3
V gene: TRBV7-9

CDR3 protein: CASSVHPMDRPHTEAFF
clone size: -
CDR3 length: 17
J gene: TRBJ1-1
V gene: TRBV25-1

CDR3 protein: CATSRDGEYNEQFF
clone size: medium-sized
CDR3 length: 14
J gene: TRBJ2-1
V gene: TRBV15

CDR3 protein: CASSSRPITVPGNTIYF
clone size: -
CDR3 length: 17
J gene: TRBJ1-3
V gene: TRBV27

CDR3 protein: CASRFFRAYGYTF
clone size: large
CDR3 length: 13
J gene: TRBJ1-2
V gene: TRBV10-1

CDR3 protein: CSAEGASEGDEQFF
clone size: -
CDR3 length: 14
J gene: TRBJ2-1
V gene: TRBV20-1

CDR3 protein: CATSSGTSANNEQFF
clone size: -
CDR3 length: 15
J gene: TRBJ2-1
V gene: TRBV15

CDR3 protein: CASSVGLAASNEQFF
clone size: -
CDR3 length: 15
J gene: TRBJ2-1
V gene: TRBV9